The present entry profiles one T cell receptor beta chain with its context. The specificity of this receptor is unknown. Base qualities are not at hand, and no much larger clone is one base apart. The sample originates from a study of T-cell memory formation after mild COVID-19 (dated by TCRdb to 2020 to 2022). Regarding the study in general: Most TCR sequence clusters were specific to one of the two donors. In a couple of donors, T-cell clones that expanded and contracted after mild COVID-19 were followed by sequencing TCRalpha and TCRbeta repertoires longitudinally. The cohort comprised two young, previously healthy adult volunteers, one female and one male.

On the study overall, not on this receptor specifically: Contracting CD4+ clones turned up mainly in the CM and EM memory subsets, whereas EMRA was where CD8+ clones were enriched. SARS-CoV-2 specificity of the second-wave clones peaking on day 37 was not confirmed. Some responding clones were detected in pre-infection memory, suggesting pre-existing cross-reactive memory T cells joined the SARS-CoV-2 response. From day 15 to 85, contracting clones showed balanced CD4/CD8 phenotypes, whereas a second wave of clones that expanded from day 15 to 37 leaned towards CD4+. Only a couple of mild cases were covered by the study, and larger cohorts that include severe cases with pre-infection samples were considered necessary.

Ficoll-Paque density gradient centrifugation was the method used to isolate PBMCs. CDR1 MNHEY and CDR2 SVGEGT were looked up in the germline V gene. V lost 6 bases and J lost 2 bases, and the count of bases not matched to a germline gene is 2. Taken from cysteine to valine, the CDR3 has 14 residues. The DNA shown is the 42-base CDR3, in frame from base 1. The data were produced on an Illumina NovaSeq 6000. Using 5'RACE with constant-segment primers, TCRalpha and TCRbeta cDNA libraries were constructed, with sample barcodes and unique molecular identifiers added in the process. RNA was extracted from every sample with Trizol reagent. The libraries were amplified in two PCR steps, and the second step added a second sample barcode and Illumina TruSeq adapters. The libraries were sequenced on an Illumina NovaSeq using 2 x 150 bp paired-end reads. As for the authors' bioinformatics: Demultiplexing of reads and collapsing into UMI-guided consensus sequences were performed with migec v1.2.7. With mixcr v2.1.11, UMI consensuses were aligned to TRA and TRB V and J templates and assembled into clonotypes. A clonotype was counted as expanded or contracted only if both edgeR and NoisET called the change significant, with noise models trained on biological replicates. For edgeR calls, the cutoffs were a false discovery rate-adjusted p below 0.01 and a log2 fold-change threshold of 1. As an exploratory analysis of dynamics, max-normalized trajectories of the 1000 most abundant clonotypes were examined with PCA combined with hierarchical clustering. Separately sequenced CD4+ and CD8+ repertoires were used to assign the CD4 or CD8 phenotype of responding clones. In-frame beta chains were kept once TCRdb had trimmed the public reads at Q25 with fastp and called clones with MiXCR. Rows with one shared CDR3 protein collapse into an entry with the most common genes and DNA. The V and J calls come from TCRdb's annotation, not from the publication. A total of roughly 300,000 distinct CDR3 sequences appear in this sample, under 8.5% of them only once. The ten top clones hold about 22% of the sample.

The TCR sequence derives from a young man who had mild COVID-19 (a few samples of this study predate the infection). The sample titles of this study are shuffled in the database, so cell type and time point are left out; the donor was told from shared clones. The rearranged chain carries TRBV6-2 or TRBV6-3 and TRBJ2-7, and 12 bases in between align with TRBD2. What was sequenced was PBMCs or a T cell subset sorted from them (not recorded which). The CDR3 here reads CASRGLAGAYEQYV. The DNA reads as follows: TGTGCCAGCAGGGGACTAGCGGGTGCCTACGAGCAGTACGTC.